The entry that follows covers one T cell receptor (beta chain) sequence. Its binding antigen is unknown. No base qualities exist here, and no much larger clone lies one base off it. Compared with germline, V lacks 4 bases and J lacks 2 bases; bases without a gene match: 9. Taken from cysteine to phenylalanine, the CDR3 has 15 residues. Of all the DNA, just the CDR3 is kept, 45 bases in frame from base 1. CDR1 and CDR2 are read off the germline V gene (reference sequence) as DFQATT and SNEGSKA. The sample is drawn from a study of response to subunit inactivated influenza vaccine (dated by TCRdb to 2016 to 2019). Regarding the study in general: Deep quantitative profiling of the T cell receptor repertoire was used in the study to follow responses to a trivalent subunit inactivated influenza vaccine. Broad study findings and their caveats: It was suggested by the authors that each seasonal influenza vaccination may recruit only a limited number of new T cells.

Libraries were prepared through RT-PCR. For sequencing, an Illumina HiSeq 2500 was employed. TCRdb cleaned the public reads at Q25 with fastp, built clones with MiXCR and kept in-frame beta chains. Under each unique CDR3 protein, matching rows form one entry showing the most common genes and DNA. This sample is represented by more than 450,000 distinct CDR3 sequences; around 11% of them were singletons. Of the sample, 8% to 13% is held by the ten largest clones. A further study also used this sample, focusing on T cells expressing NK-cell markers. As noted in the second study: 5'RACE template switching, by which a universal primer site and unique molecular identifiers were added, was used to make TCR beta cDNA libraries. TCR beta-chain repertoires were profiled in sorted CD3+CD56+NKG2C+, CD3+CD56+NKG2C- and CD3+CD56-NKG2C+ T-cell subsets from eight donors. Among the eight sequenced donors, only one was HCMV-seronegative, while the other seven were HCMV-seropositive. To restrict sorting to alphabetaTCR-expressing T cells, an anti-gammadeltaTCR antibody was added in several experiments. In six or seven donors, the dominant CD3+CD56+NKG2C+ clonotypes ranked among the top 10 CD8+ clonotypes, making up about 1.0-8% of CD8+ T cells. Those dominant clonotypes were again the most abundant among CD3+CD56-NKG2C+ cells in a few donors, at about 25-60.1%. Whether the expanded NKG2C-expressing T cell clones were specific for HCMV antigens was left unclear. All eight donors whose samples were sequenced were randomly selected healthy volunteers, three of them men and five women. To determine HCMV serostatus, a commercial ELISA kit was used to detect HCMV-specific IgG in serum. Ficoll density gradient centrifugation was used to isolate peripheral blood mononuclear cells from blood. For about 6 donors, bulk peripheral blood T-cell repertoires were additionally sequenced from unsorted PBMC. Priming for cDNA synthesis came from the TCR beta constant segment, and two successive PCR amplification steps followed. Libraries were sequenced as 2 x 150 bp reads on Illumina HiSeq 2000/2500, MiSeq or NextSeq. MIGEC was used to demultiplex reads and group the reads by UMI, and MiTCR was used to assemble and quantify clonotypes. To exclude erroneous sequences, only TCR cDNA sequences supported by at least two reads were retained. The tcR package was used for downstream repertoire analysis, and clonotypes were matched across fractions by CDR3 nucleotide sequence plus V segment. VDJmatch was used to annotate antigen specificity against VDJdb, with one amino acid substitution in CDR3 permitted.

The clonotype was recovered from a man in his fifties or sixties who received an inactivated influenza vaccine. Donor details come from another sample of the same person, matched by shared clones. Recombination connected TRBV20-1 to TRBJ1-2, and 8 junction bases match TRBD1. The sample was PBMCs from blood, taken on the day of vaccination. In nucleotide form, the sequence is TGCAGTGCTACAGTGGACAGGGAGGAAAACTATGGCTACACCTTC. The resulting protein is CSATVDREENYGYTF.